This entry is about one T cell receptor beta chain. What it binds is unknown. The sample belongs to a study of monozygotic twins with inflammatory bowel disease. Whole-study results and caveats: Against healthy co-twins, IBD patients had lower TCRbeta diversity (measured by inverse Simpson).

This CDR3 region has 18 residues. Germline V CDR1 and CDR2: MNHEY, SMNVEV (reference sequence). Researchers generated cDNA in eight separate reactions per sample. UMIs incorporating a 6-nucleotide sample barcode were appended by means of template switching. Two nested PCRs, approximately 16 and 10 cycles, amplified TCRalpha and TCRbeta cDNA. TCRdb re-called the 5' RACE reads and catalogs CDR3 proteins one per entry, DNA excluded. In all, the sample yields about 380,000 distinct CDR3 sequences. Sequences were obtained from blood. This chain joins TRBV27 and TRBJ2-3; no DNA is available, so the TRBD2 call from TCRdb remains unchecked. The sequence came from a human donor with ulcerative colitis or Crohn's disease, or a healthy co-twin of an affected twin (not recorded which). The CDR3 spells CASSLIQLGPLATDTQYF.